This T cell receptor (beta chain) was found in a study of vaccination and CD4 T cells after COVID-19. Study-wide background: Cells were stimulated with overlapping spike peptide pools from SARS-CoV-2, HCoV-NL63, HCoV-OC43 and HCoV-229E. Regarding the study as a whole: The appearance of a median approximately 90% of reactive clones in convalescent patients occurred only post-vaccination. Spike mono-reactivity was found in 304 of the 307 vaccine-specific clones identified in convalescent patients.

The treatment was: approximately 9-day PBMC culture with coronavirus spike peptide pools or control peptides (ViraFEST assay). This clonotype was seen more than once but under ten times. Its target is unknown. Sequencing of DNA taken from cultured CD4+ T cells relied on the Oncomine TCR Beta short-read assay. Extraction of genomic DNA was performed on cultured CD4+ T cells. TCRdb re-derived calls from the PCR reads in MiXCR, one entry per CDR3 protein. The sample lists roughly 15,000 distinct CDR3 sequences; about half were seen once. The TCR was taken from a human donor who had recovered from COVID-19. Sequenced input: CD4+ T cells from blood, cultured in vitro.

CDR3 sequence (DNA): TGCAGTGTGAGGGACCGCTTTGCCTATGGCTACACCTTC. This codes for CSVRDRFAYGYTF. The rearrangement uses TRBV20-1 and TRBJ1-2, with a tentative D call TRBD1 (5 bases). V lost 7 bases and J lost 4, with 16 bases in between. The CDR3 sequence is 13 residues long. In germline, CDR1 is DFQATT, CDR2 SNEGSKA (reference sequence).